This entry features one T cell receptor (beta chain) sequence. Stated time point: pretreatment peripheral blood. The entry originates in a study of PD-L1 blockade in urothelial cancer. Study-level information: Patients began atezolizumab, 1,200 mg intravenously every 3 weeks, at some point between 2012 and 2014.

Germline V CDR1 and CDR2: LNHNV, YYDKDF (reference sequence). CDR3 size: 13 residues. V lost 7 bases, J lost 2 bases, and 5 bases stayed unmatched. The protocol was immunoSEQ multiplex PCR, while the TCRdb copy is restricted to in-frame clones and leaves out a portion. The sample lists 65,000 to 80,000 clones, roughly 90% occurring once. The sequenced sample was PBMCs, obtained around atezolizumab (anti-PD-L1) treatment. This receptor was taken from a man between 65 and 80 years old with urothelial cancer. The V and J genes are TRBV15 and TRBJ2-7, with 7 positions matching TRBD1. Here the CDR3 reads CATNPGGTYEQYF. The DNA of the CDR3 is TGTGCCACCAACCCAGGGGGTACCTACGAGCAGTACTTC.